This TCR beta chain was sequenced for a study of blood T cell repertoires in COVID-19. Across the whole study: The study drew acute and convalescent COVID-19 samples from the United States, Italy and Spain. PBMCs, B-cell-depleted T cells, or T cells were the source of the cDNA or gDNA that made up the material.

This clone has a single count. Original processing notes: Amplification of reference gene primers provided the estimated nucleated cell counts. Only in-frame clones appear in the TCRdb table, and some are missing; sequencing was by immunoSEQ multiplex PCR. Clone size and V and J calls were adopted from that table, with D and trimming inferred from the DNA. This table has 250,000 or so clones, roughly 90% appearing once. Germline values: CDR1 MNHEY, CDR2 SMNVEV (reference sequence). CDR3 length equals 15 residues. The V gene end was trimmed by 7 bases and the J gene end by 2 bases; junction bases not matched to a gene: 9. A Seattle source enrolled patients during active infection and followed them longitudinally.

V and J are TRBV27 and TRBJ1-2, with 8 bases aligning to TRBD1. What was sequenced was peripheral blood. The clonotype comes from a woman aged 55-70 years with COVID-19, enrolled during active disease. CDR3 residues: CASKPRDRPNYGYTF. The CDR3 region has the DNA TGTGCCAGCAAGCCTCGGGACAGGCCCAACTATGGCTACACCTTC.